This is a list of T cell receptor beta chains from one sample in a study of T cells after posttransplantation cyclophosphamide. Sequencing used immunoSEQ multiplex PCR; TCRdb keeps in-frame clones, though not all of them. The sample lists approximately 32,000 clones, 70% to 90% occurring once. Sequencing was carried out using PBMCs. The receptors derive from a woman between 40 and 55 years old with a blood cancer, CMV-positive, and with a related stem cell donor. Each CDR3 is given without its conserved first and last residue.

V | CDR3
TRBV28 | ASGNRVRDTIY
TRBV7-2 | ASSLDADNYGYT
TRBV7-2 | ASSPSEGTDTQY
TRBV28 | ASALIREYGYT
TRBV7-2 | ASSLNTGHYGYT
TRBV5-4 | ASSLDGGRSVYEQY
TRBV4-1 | ASSQPRTGELF
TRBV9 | ASSELGSFGSPLH
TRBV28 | ASSLHRLAGGPNTGELF
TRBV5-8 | ASSQKYRVGELF